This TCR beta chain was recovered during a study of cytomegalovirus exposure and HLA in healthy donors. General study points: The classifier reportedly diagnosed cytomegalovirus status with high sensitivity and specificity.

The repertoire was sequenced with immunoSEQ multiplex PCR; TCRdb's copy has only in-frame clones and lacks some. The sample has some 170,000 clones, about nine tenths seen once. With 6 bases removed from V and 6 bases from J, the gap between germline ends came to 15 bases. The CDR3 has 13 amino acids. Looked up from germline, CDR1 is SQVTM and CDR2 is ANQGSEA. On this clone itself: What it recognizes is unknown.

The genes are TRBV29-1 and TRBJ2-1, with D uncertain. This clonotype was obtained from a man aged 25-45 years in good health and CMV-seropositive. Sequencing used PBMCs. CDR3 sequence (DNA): TGCAGCGTACACCCTTTAGGCCGCAATGAGCAGTTCTTC. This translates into CSVHPLGRNEQFF.